A single sample is the source of the 30 T cell receptor beta chains below, sequenced in a study of cytomegalovirus exposure and HLA in healthy donors. The PCR employed 60 Vbeta primers together with 13 Jbeta primers. Repertoires were generated with immunoSEQ multiplex PCR, while TCRdb's copy carries only in-frame clones and drops some. The repertoire holds more than 80,000 clones, with around four fifths as singletons. Sequenced: PBMCs. The origin of the receptors is a man between 50 and 59 years old in good health and CMV-seronegative.

The chain employs TRBV7-2 and TRBJ1-5; 7 bases are a match to TRBD1. CDR3 length: 15 amino acids. Unmatched junction bases numbered 9, after V lost 5 bases and J lost 5 bases. Germline-derived CDR1 and CDR2 are SGHTA and FQGNSA. The DNA for the CDR3 is TGTGCCAGCAGCCCAGGGACAGAATATTATCAGCCCCAGCATTTT. This gives the protein CASSPGTEYYQPQHF. Drawing the rest from reference TRBV7-2 and TRBJ1-5, the complete variable domain is GAGVSQSPSNKVTEKGKDVELRCDPISGHTALYWYRQSLGQGLEFLIYFQGNSAPDKSGLPSDRFSAERTGGSVSTLTIQRTQQEDSAVYLCASSPGTEYYQPQHFGDGTRLSIL.

The chain combines TRBV5-1 with TRBJ2-7, with D unresolved. The CDR3 is 14 amino acids. The V and J ends lost 4 bases and 0 bases respectively, with 11 bases between them. Germline CDR1 SGHRS, CDR2 YFSETQ. In DNA, the CDR3 is TGCGCCAGCAGCGCCCTCACCGGCTCCTACGAGCAGTACTTC. Its translation is CASSALTGSYEQYF.

The chain combines TRBV27 with TRBJ1-1; no definite D call. The CDR3 extends over 11 amino acids. Germline loops: CDR1 MNHEY, CDR2 SMNVEV (reference sequence). V lost 4 bases and J 6 bases, leaving 6 bases between the germline ends. The CDR3 nucleotides are TGTGCCAGCAGTTCTTATTCTGAAGCTTTCTTT. It yields the protein CASSSYSEAFF.

V is TRBV9 and J is TRBJ2-1; 9 bases are shared with TRBD2. The germline CDR1 and CDR2 sequences are SGDLS and YYNGEE. The CDR3 totals 16 residues. J lost 10 bases, V lost 4 bases, and 15 bases had no gene match. The CDR3 sequence is CASSKPGVAGAGEQFF. CDR3 in DNA: TGTGCCAGCAGCAAACCGGGGGTAGCGGGGGCAGGGGAGCAGTTCTTC.

Details on this clone: One end of the junction fails to match germline, which may point to a read error. V gene TRBV5-1 combines with J gene TRBJ1-1; 12 bases are a match to TRBD1. The germline V gene encodes CDR1 SGHRS and CDR2 YFSETQ. This CDR3 is 14 amino acids long. The CDR3 loop is CASSPGTGGAKAFF. CDR3 DNA: TGTGCCAGCAGCCCCGGGACAGGGGGCGCAAAAGCTTTCTTT.

This chain links TRBV28 with TRBJ2-7, with 9 nucleotides matching TRBD2. V was clipped by 5 bases and J by 4 bases; unmatched bases: 6. The CDR3 is 14 residues long. Germline V gene lookup returns CDR1 MDHEN and CDR2 SYDVKM. The CDR3 coding sequence is TGTGCCAGCAGTGTCGCGGGACTAGCTTACGAGCAGTACGTC. Protein product: CASSVAGLAYEQYV.

V is TRBV29-1 and J is TRBJ1-2; 8 bases are a match to TRBD1. The CDR3 totals 15 residues. The J segment lost 6 bases and the V segment lost 4 bases, leaving 13 bases of the junction unmatched. Germline values: CDR1 SQVTM, CDR2 ANQGSEA. CDR3 sequence: CSVATGERRLDGYTF. In DNA form, the CDR3 reads TGCAGCGTTGCGACAGGGGAACGGCGGTTGGATGGCTACACCTTC.

The V and J genes are TRBV5-1 and TRBJ2-5; possible D gene TRBD1, 5 bases. Germline CDR1 is SGHRS and CDR2 is YFSETQ. The germline V and J ends were trimmed by 2 bases and 3 bases, with 11 bases remaining between them. The CDR3 contains 14 residues. CDR3: CASSFGQLKETQYF. The CDR3 nucleotides are TGCGCCAGCAGCTTCGGACAACTCAAAGAGACCCAGTACTTC.

This sequence joins TRBV28 and TRBJ1-1; D unclear. With 3 bases removed from V and 11 bases from J, the gap between germline ends came to 10 bases. The germline V gene encodes CDR1 MDHEN and CDR2 SYDVKM. This CDR3 is 11 amino acids long. The CDR3 here is CASSFTGLAFF. DNA of the CDR3: TGTGCCAGCAGTTTTACCGGGTTGGCTTTCTTT.

The gene calls are TRBV5-1 and TRBJ2-1, with 9 bases aligning to TRBD2. Germline assignment: CDR1 SGHRS and CDR2 YFSETQ. Trimming took 4 bases from V and 0 from J; bases not matched to a gene: 8. The length of the CDR3 is 17 residues. The CDR3 loop is CASSAQRGVFSYNEQFF. In nucleotides, the CDR3 is TGCGCCAGCAGCGCCCAGCGGGGGGTATTCTCCTACAATGAGCAGTTCTTC.

This clone occurred a few times. The gene calls are TRBV5-8 and TRBJ2-2; no firm D call. Trimming took 2 bases from V and 2 from J, leaving 10 bases between them. Germline V CDR1 and CDR2: SGHTS, YDEGEE. The CDR3 consists of 15 residues. The CDR3 DNA is TGTGCCAGCAGCTTTAGAGGTTTAAACACCGGGGAGCTGTTTTTT. Encoded protein: CASSFRGLNTGELFF.

The chain employs TRBV6-6 and TRBJ1-5, with 7 bases fitting TRBD1. Germline V gene data show CDR1 as MNHNY and CDR2 as SVGAGI (reference sequence). The CDR3 has 14 amino acids. With 10 bases clipped from V and 1 base from J, the junction kept 7 bases outside the gene matches. CDR3 sequence reads: CATTRTGSNQPQHF. The DNA for the CDR3 is TGTGCCACAACCCGGACAGGAAGCAATCAGCCCCAGCATTTT.

The chain joins TRBV5-4 to TRBJ2-5; 8 nucleotides align to TRBD2. The V and J ends lost 3 bases and 4 bases, in that order; junction bases with no gene match: 5. The CDR3 consists of 14 residues. Per the germline V gene, CDR1 is SGHNT and CDR2 is YYREEE (reference sequence). The CDR3 DNA reads TGTGCCAGCAGCTCAGCGGGGGCCCGAGAGACCCAGTACTTC. Protein: CASSSAGARETQYF.

The chain employs TRBV30 and TRBJ1-2, with TRBD1 matching 7 bases. V lost 1 base to trimming and J lost 7 bases; unmatched junction nucleotides: 12. CDR3 length: 15 residues. Germline CDR1 GTSNPN, CDR2 SVGIG (reference sequence). The DNA of the CDR3 is TGTGCCTGGAGTGCCCCCCCAACAGGGGTGCTTGGCTACACCTTC. This codes for CAWSAPPTGVLGYTF.

CDR3 residues: CSAAPGGNSFF. The CDR3 DNA reads as TGCAGTGCGGCCCCCGGGGGAAACTCGTTCTTC. The chain carries TRBV20-1 and TRBJ2-1; TRBD2 is a possible D gene (6 bases). Germline lookup yields CDR1 DFQATT and CDR2 SNEGSKA (reference sequence). The CDR3 runs 11 residues. V was trimmed by 6 bases and J by 15 bases, leaving 18 bases between them.

V is TRBV5-1 and J is TRBJ2-2; D gene unclear. CDR3 size: 12 residues. Germline assignment: CDR1 SGHRS and CDR2 YFSETQ. V was cut by 4 bases and J by 8 bases, with 9 bases left in between. The CDR3 loop is CASSPDSGELFF. The DNA of the CDR3 is TGCGCCAGCAGCCCCGACTCTGGGGAGCTGTTTTTT.

The chain uses TRBV19 and TRBJ2-1, with a weak D call TRBD2 (6 bases). Germline assignment: CDR1 LNHDA and CDR2 SQIVND (reference sequence). The CDR3 extends over 16 amino acids. The V end lost 3 bases, the J end lost 0 bases, and 12 bases lay between the germline ends. This chain's CDR3 is CASSIWAGFSYNEQFF. The CDR3 DNA follows: TGTGCCAGTAGTATCTGGGCGGGGTTCTCCTACAATGAGCAGTTCTTC.

This rearrangement joins TRBV5-6 to TRBJ2-5, with 9 bases that match TRBD2. The germline CDR1 and CDR2 sequences are SGHDT and YYEEEE. The CDR3 is 14 residues long. The V segment lost 6 bases and the J segment 3 bases; nucleotides outside the gene matches: 6. CDR3 DNA sequence: TGTGCCAGCATCACATTAGCGGGGGAAGAGACCCAGTACTTC. It specifies CASITLAGEETQYF.

This chain uses TRBV6-6 with TRBJ2-3, with 7 nucleotides matching TRBD1. This CDR3 comprises 14 residues. V dropped 4 bases and J dropped 2; count of bases not matched to a gene: 3. Germline CDR1 MNHNY, CDR2 SVGAGI (reference sequence). This chain's CDR3 is CASSLTGPTDTQYF. CDR3 bases: TGTGCCAGCAGTTTGACAGGGCCCACAGATACGCAGTATTTT.

The chain recombines TRBV2 with TRBJ2-6; the match to TRBD1 covers 7 bases. Looked up from germline, CDR1 is SNHLY and CDR2 is FYNNEI. This CDR3 has 16 amino acids. J was trimmed by 1 base and V by 7 bases; bases with no gene match: 7. CDR3 coding DNA: TGTGCCAGCAAAGGACAGGCCCTATCTGGGGCCAACGTCCTGACTTTC. Protein product: CASKGQALSGANVLTF.

In regard to this clone: Other DNA sequences within the sample encode an identical CDR3. The chain couples TRBV10-3 to TRBJ2-1; D is unclear. The CDR3 has 12 residues. Germline assignment: CDR1 ENHRY and CDR2 SYGVKD. V lost 0 bases to trimming and J lost 8 bases, with 5 bases between them. The CDR3 DNA reads as TGTGCCATCAGTGAGTCCCGGGATGAGCAGTTCTTC. Amino acids: CAISESRDEQFF.

V is TRBV5-6 and J is TRBJ1-6; the D gene is possibly TRBD1 (5 bases). The CDR3 is 14 residues long. CDR1 is SGHDT, CDR2 YYEEEE, per germline. V shed 3 bases and J shed 2 bases, with 6 bases lying between them. DNA of the CDR3: TGTGCCAGCAGCTCGACAGCCTATAATTCACCCCTCCACTTT. Its protein is CASSSTAYNSPLHF.

This clone came up once. V gene TRBV7-2 combines with J gene TRBJ2-1; D possibly corresponds to TRBD2 (5 bases). The CDR3 runs 15 residues. CDR1 and CDR2 from the germline V gene are SGHTA and FQGNSA. V lost 8 bases, J lost 8 bases, and 22 bases lay in between. For the CDR3, the DNA is TGTGCCAGCCAGAAGGCATCGATTTCGCGGGATGAGCAGTTCTTC. Translated, it gives CASQKASISRDEQFF. Filled out from reference TRBV7-2 and TRBJ2-1, the complete variable domain reads GAGVSQSPSNKVTEKGKDVELRCDPISGHTALYWYRQSLGQGLEFLIYFQGNSAPDKSGLPSDRFSAERTGGSVSTLTIQRTQQEDSAVYLCASQKASISRDEQFFGPGTRLTVL.

The rearrangement links TRBV6-5 to TRBJ1-2, with D possibly matching TRBD1 (5 bases). Germline CDR1 is MNHEY and CDR2 is SVGAGI. The V end was cut by 7 bases, the J end by 3 bases, with 15 bases between. CDR3 size: 14 residues. CDR3 residues: CASTGTSRHYGYTF. CDR3 coding DNA: TGTGCCAGCACTGGGACTTCTCGGCACTATGGCTACACCTTC.

The CDR3: CASSVESGLGYTF. The DNA of the CDR3 is TGTGCCAGCAGCGTAGAGTCAGGGCTTGGCTACACCTTC. This chain uses TRBV9 with TRBJ1-2, with D possibly being TRBD1 (5 bases). The germline V and J ends were trimmed by 0 bases and 7 bases, with 10 bases remaining between them. CDR1 and CDR2 (germline): SGDLS, YYNGEE. The CDR3 extends over 13 amino acids.

This chain uses TRBV5-1 with TRBJ2-1; TRBD2 aligns across 10 bases. CDR3 length: 16 amino acids. Germline trimming cut 4 bases from V and 1 base from J; bases unmatched to any gene: 5. In germline, CDR1 is SGHRS, CDR2 YFSETQ. CDR3 protein: CASSASSGGSYNEQFF. DNA for the CDR3: TGCGCCAGCAGCGCCTCTAGCGGGGGATCCTACAATGAGCAGTTCTTC.

V usage is TRBV19 and J usage is TRBJ1-1; D remains unclear. The CDR3 loop spans 13 amino acids. CDR1 and CDR2 (germline): LNHDA, SQIVND (reference sequence). The V end was cut by 6 bases, the J end by 1 base, with 9 bases between. The CDR3 bases are TGTGCCAGTAGCCCTCCAGGGAACACTGAAGCTTTCTTT. This sequence encodes CASSPPGNTEAFF.

The table lists this clone with a few counts. The rearrangement uses TRBV19 and TRBJ2-3; 8 nucleotides agree with TRBD2. Germline values: CDR1 LNHDA, CDR2 SQIVND (reference sequence). Unmatched junction bases numbered 7, after V lost 3 bases and J lost 8 bases. CDR3 size: 14 residues. CDR3 in amino acids: CASSITGGAGTQYF. In DNA, the CDR3 is TGTGCCAGTAGTATTACCGGGGGGGCCGGTACGCAGTATTTT.

The gene calls are TRBV6-1 and TRBJ1-2; TRBD1 is a possible D gene (5 bases). V was pared by 2 bases and J by 4 bases, with 14 bases between. This CDR3 is 15 amino acids long. From germline, CDR1 is MNHNS and CDR2 SASEGT. The CDR3 nucleotides read TGTGCCAGCAGTGAAACCGCCACAGGTCGCTATGGCTACACCTTC. It translates to CASSETATGRYGYTF.

This chain links TRBV5-4 with TRBJ1-2; TRBD1 matches 7 bases. This CDR3 comprises 15 residues. Germline trimming cut 4 bases from V and 4 bases from J; bases unmatched to any gene: 10. Germline V gives CDR1 SGHNT, CDR2 YYREEE (reference sequence). The CDR3 region has the DNA TGTGCCAGCAGCCAGGATCCGGGACAGATCTATGGCTACACCTTC. Its protein is CASSQDPGQIYGYTF.